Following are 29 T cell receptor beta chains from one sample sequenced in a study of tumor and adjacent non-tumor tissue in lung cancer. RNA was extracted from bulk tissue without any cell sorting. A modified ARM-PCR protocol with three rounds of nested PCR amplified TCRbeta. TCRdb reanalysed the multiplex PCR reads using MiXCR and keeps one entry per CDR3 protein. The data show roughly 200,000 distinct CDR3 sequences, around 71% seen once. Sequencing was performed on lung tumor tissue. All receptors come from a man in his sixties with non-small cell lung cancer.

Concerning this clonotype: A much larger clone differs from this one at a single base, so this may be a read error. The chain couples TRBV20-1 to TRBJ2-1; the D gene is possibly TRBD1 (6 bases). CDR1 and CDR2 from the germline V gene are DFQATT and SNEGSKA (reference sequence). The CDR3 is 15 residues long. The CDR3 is CNARSGTQLNNEQFF. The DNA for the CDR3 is TGCAATGCTAGATCCGGGACACAGCTAAACAATGAGCAGTTCTTC.

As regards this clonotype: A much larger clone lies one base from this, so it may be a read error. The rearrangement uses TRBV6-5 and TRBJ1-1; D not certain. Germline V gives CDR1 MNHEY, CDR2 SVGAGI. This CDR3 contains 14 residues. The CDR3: CASCYATVDTEAFF. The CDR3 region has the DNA TGTGCCAGCTGTTACGCTACAGTGGACACTGAAGCTTTCTTT.

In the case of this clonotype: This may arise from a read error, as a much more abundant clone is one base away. The DNA of the CDR3 is TGTGCCAGCAGTTACTCACCAGCGGGCGTTTACAATGAGCAGTTATTC. Amino acids: CASSYSPAGVYNEQLF. V is TRBV6-5 and J is TRBJ2-1; TRBD2 is a possible D gene (6 bases). This CDR3 region has 16 residues. Germline CDR1 MNHEY, CDR2 SVGAGI.

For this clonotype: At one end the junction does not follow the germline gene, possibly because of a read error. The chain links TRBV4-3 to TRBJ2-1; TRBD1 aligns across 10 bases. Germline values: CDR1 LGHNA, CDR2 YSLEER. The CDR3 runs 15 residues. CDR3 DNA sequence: TGCGCCAGCAGCCAATGGGGGACAGGGGAACATGAGCGGTTCTTC. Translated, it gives CASSQWGTGEHERFF.

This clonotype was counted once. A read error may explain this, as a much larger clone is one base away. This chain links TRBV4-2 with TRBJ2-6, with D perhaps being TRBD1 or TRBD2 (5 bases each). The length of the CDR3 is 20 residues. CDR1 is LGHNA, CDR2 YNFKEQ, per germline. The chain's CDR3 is CVSSQVTPGQGSSGANVLTF. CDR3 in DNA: TGTGTCAGCAGCCAAGTAACCCCGGGGCAGGGAAGCTCTGGGGCCAACGTCCTGACTTTC.

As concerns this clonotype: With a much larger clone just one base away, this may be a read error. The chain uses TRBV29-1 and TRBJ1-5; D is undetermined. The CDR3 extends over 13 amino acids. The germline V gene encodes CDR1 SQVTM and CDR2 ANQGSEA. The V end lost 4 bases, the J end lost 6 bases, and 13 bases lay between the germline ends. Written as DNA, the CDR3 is TGCAGCGTTGGCCTCGCACCTTTTCAGCCCCAGCATTTT. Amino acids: CSVGLAPFQPQHF.

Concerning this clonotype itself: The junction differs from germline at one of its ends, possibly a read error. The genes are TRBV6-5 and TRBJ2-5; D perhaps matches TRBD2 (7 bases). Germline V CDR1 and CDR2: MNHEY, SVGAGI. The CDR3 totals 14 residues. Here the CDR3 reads CDSSDTWTAGAQYF. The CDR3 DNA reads TGTGACAGCAGTGATACCTGGACCGCGGGGGCCCAGTACTTT.

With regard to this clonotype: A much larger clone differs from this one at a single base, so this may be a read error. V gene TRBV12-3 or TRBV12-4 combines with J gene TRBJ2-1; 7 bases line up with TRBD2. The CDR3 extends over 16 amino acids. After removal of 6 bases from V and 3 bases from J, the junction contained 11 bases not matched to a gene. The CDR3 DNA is TGTGCCAGCAGCCCCTTGGCGGGAGTCCACTACAATGAGCAGTTCTTC. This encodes CASSPLAGVHYNEQFF.

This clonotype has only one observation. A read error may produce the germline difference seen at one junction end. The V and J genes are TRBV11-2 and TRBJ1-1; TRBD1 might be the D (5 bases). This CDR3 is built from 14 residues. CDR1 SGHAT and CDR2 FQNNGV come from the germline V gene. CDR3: CASSLVGTDTEAFF. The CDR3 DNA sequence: TGCGCCAGCAGCTTAGTCGGGACGGACACTGAAGCTTTCTTT.

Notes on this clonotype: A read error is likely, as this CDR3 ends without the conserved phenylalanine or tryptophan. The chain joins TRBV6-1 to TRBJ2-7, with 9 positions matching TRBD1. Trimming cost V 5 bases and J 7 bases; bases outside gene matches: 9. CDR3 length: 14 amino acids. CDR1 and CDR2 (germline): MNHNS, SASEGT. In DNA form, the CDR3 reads TGTGCCAGCAGTTTCTCGGGACAGGGCTATGAGCAGTACATC. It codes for CASSFSGQGYEQYI.

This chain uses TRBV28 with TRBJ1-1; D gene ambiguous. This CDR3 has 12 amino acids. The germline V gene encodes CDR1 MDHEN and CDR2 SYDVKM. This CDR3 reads CVGSLMHTEAFF. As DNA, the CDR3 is TGTGTCGGCAGTTTAATGCACACTGAAGCTTTCTTT.

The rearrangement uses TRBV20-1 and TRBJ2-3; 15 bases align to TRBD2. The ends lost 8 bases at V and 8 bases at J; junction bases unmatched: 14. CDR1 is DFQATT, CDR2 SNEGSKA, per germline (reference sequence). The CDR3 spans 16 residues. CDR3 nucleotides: TGCAGTTCCCCCAGGACTAGCGGGGGGGCAATCAGTACGCAGTATTTT. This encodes CSSPRTSGGAISTQYF.

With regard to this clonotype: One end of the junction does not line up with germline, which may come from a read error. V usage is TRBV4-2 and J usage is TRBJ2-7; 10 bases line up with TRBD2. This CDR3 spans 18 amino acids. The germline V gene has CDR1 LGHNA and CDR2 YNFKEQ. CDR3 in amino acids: CASSQEGLAGAKTFEQYF. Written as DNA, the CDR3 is TGTGCCAGCAGCCAAGAAGGGCTAGCGGGGGCGAAAACCTTCGAGCAATACTTC.

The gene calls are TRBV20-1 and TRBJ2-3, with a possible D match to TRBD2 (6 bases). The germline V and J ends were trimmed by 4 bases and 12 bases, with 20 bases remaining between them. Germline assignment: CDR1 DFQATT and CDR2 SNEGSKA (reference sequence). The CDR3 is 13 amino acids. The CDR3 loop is CSANLAGLETQYF. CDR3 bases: TGCAGTGCTAATCTCGCGGGGCTAGAAACACAGTATTTT.

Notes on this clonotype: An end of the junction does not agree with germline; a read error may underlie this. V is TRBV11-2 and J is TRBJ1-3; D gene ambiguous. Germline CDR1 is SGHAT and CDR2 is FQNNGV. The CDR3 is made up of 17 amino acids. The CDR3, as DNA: TGTACCAGCAGCCTCACGTCTCGTGGCTCCGGCGGAAACACCATATATTTT. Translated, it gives CTSSLTSRGSGGNTIYF.

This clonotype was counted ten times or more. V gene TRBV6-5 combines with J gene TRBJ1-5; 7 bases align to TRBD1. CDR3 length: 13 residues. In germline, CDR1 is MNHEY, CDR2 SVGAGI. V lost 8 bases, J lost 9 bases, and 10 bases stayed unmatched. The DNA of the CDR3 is TGTGCCAGCCAACAGGTACAGGGGTGGCCCCAGCATTTT. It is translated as CASQQVQGWPQHF.

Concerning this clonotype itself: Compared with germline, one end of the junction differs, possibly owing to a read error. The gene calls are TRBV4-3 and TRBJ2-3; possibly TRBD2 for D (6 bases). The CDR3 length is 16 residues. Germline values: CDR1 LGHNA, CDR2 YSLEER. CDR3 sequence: CASSRDRAGTTDMQYF. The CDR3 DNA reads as TGCGCCAGCAGCCGAGATAGAGCGGGCACCACGGATATGCAGTATTTT.

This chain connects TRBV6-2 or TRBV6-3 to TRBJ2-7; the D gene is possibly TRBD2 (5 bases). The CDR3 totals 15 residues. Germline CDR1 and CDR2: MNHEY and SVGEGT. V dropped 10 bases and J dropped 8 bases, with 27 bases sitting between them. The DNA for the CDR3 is TGTGCCAACAACCAAGAGGGAGCGCCCGTCCGCCAGCAGTACTTC. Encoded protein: CANNQEGAPVRQQYF.

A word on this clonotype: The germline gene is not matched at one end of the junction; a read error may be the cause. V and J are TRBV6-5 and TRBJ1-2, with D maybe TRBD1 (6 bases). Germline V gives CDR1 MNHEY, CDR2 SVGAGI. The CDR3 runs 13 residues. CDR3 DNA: TGTGCCAGCAGTTACGACAGGAACTATGGCTACAGGTTC. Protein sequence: CASSYDRNYGYRF.

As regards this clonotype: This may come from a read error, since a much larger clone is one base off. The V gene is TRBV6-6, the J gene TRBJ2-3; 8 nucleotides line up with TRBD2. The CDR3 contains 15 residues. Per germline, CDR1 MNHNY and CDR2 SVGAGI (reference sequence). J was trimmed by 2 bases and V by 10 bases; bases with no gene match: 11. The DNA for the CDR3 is TGTGCCACCGTCTTAGCGGGGCCCCTCACAGATACGCAGTATTTT. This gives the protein CATVLAGPLTDTQYF.

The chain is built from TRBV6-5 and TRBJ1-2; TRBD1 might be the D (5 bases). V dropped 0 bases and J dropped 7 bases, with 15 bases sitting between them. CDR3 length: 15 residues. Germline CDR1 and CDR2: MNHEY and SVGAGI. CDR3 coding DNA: TGTGCCAGCAGTTACTCGAATAGGGGTCTCTTTGGCTACACCTTC. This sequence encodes CASSYSNRGLFGYTF.

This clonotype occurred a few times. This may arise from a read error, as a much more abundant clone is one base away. CDR3 sequence reads: CANRSGNLYEQYF. The CDR3 coding sequence is TGTGCCAACAGAAGCGGGAATCTCTACGAGCAGTACTTC. The V and J genes are TRBV6-2 or TRBV6-3 and TRBJ2-7; TRBD2 agrees at 7 bases. J lost 3 bases, V lost 10 bases, and 9 bases had no gene match. Germline lookup yields CDR1 MNHEY and CDR2 SVGEGT. The CDR3 consists of 13 residues.

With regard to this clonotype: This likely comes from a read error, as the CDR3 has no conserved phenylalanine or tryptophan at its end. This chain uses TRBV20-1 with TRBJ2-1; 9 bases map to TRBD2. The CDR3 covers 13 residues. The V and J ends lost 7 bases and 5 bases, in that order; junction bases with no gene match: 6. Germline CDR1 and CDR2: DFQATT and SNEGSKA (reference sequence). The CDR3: CSGKREANNEQFY. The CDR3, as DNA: TGCAGTGGTAAGCGGGAGGCCAACAATGAGCAGTTCTAC.

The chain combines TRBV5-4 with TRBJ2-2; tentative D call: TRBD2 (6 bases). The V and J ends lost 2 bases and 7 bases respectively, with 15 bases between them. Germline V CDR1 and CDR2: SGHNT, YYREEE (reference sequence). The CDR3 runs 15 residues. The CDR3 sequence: CASSFEVGGFGELFF. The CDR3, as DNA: TGTGCCAGCAGCTTCGAGGTGGGAGGATTCGGGGAGCTGTTTTTT.

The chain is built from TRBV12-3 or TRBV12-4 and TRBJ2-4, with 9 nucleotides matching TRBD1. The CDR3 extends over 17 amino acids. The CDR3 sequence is CANSSSRQGGAKNIQYF. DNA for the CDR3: TGTGCTAACAGTTCATCCCGACAGGGGGGAGCCAAAAACATTCAGTACTTC.

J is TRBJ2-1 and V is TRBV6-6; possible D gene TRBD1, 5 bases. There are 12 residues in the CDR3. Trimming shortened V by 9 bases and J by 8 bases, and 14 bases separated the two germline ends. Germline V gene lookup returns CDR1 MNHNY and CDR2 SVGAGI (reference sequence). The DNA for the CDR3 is TGTGCCAGTTCACTGACAGACGATGAGCAGTTCTTC. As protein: CASSLTDDEQFF.

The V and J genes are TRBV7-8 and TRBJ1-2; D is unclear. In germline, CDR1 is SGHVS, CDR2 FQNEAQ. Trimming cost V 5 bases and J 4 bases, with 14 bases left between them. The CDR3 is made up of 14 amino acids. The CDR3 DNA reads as TGTGCCAGCAGCCCCCGAAACAGTTCCTATGGCTACACCTTC. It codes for CASSPRNSSYGYTF. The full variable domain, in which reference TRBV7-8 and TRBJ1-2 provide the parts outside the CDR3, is GAGVSQSPRYKVAKRGQDVALRCDPISGHVSLFWYQQALGQGPEFLTYFQNEAQLDKSGLPSDRFFAERPEGSVSTLKIQRTQQEDSAVYLCASSPRNSSYGYTFGSGTRLTVV.

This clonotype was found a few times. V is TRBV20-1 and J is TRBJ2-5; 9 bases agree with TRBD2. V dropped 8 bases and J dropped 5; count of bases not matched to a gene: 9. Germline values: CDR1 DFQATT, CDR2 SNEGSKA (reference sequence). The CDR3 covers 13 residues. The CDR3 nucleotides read TGCAGTCCAGTGGCGGGGGGGAGGGAGACCCAGTACTTC. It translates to CSPVAGGRETQYF.

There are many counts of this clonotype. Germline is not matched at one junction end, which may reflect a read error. The CDR3 DNA reads TGTGCCAGCAGTTTAGGCGGGGGGCGCGGAACTAATGAAAAACTGTTTTTT. Translating it yields CASSLGGGRGTNEKLFF. The J gene is TRBJ1-4, the V gene TRBV11-3; D might be TRBD1 (6 bases). The CDR3 consists of 17 residues. The germline V gene encodes CDR1 SGHNT and CDR2 YENEEA. Full variable domain (missing parts from reference TRBV11-3 and TRBJ1-4): EAGVVQSPRYKIIEKKQPVAFWCNPISGHNTLYWYLQNLGQGPELLIRYENEEAVDDSQLPKDRFSAERLKGVDSTLKIQPAELGDSAVYLCASSLGGGRGTNEKLFFGSGTQLSVL.